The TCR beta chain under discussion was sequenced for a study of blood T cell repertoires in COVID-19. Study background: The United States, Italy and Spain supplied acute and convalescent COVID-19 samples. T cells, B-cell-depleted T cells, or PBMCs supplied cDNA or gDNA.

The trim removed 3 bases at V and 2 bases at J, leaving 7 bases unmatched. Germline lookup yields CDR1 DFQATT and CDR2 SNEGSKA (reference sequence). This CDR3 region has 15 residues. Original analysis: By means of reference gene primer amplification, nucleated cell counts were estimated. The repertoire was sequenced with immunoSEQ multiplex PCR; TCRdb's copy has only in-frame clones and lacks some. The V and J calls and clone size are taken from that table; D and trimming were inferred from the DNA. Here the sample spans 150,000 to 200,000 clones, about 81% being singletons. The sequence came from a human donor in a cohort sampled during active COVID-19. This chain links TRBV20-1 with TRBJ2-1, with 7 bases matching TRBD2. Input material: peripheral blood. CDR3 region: CSASLGAGPYNEQFF. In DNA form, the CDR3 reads TGCAGTGCTAGTCTAGGAGCGGGACCCTACAATGAGCAGTTCTTC.